Below, one T cell receptor (beta chain) is given with its context. This clone's antigen is unknown. The record has no base qualities; no much larger clone is one base away. The meaning of the sample's time point label: baseline before first vaccination. In the paper's terms, the treatment or condition label means: meningococcal conjugate vaccine given as trial control. Vaccinee samples came from UK trials COV001 and COV002, including a single-blind randomized controlled phase 2/3 trial of AZD1222 (ChAdOx1 nCoV-19) in healthy adults. For TCRbeta chain sequencing, PBMC samples from trial participants were taken at day 0 and at day 28 after the second dose. The CDR3 regions of human TCRbeta chains were analyzed by immunosequencing. The original pipeline was this. Repertoire TCRs were matched against a reference library of SARS-CoV-2-specific TCRs generated with the MIRA antigen-specificity platform. Breadth was defined as the fraction of unique TCRs that were SARS-CoV-2-associated, and depth was defined as the fraction of total T cells that were SARS-CoV-2-associated. Using the MIRA data, each spike-specific TCR was assigned both to the spike region to which the TCR was reactive and to a CD4 or CD8 class. Log10-transformed breadth and depth values were compared by one-way ANOVA with Sidak's multiple comparisons tests. TCRdb holds this immuneACCESS table with in-frame rearrangements only. Some clones are missing; in checked studies, unresolved V genes explain under half, and the rest has no known cause. V and J calls and clone size are those listed in that table; D and trimming were worked out from the DNA. The sample yields about 220,000 clones; approximately 94% were counted once. Of the sample, about 1% falls within the top ten clones.

A distance of 21 bases separates the germline ends of V and J, which lose 5 bases and 10 bases respectively. Inclusive of the bounding cysteine and phenylalanine, the CDR3 is 15 residues long. Only CDR3 DNA remains: 45 bases, in frame from the first base. From a lookup of the germline V gene (reference sequence), CDR1 and CDR2 are GTSNPN and SVGIG. These data come from a study of T cell responses to AZD1222 COVID-19 vaccine (dated by TCRdb to the early 2020s). Describing the broader study: TCR sequencing was performed for roughly 250 trial participants, of whom 200 to 220 were given two doses of AZD1222 and approximately 25 were given two doses of MenACWY control vaccine. Enrollment into the trials was organized by age into subgroups of 18-55, 56-69 and 70-plus years, and those subgroups contained approximately 150, 30 and 60 TCR-sequenced participants, respectively. Study-wide conclusions, independent of this receptor: In the small 56-69-year group, the increase in depth fell short of significance, most likely because of low power. Vaccine-associated CD4 TCRs spanned the whole spike protein, with dominant responses in regions 160-218 and 743-854. Because no samples from the day 14 peak response were available, repertoires could be characterized only after the peak T cell response. Conclusions about previously exposed vaccinees are limited because only 5 or 6 AZD1222 recipients were SARS-CoV-2 seropositive at baseline. Reportedly, almost half of the unique spike-specific TCRs recognized epitopes lying outside the regions that are mutated in the B.1.351 and B.1.1.7 variants. Spike-specific TCR breadth and depth rose significantly after two AZD1222 doses compared with day 0 and with MenACWY recipients. Most participants were white British and females outnumbered males, and the authors suggested that clonal diversity may have been underestimated.

Sequenced here: peripheral blood, sampled on day 0 of MenACWY control vaccination. Recombination connected TRBV30 to TRBJ1-6; the D gene lacks a confident call. The clonotype was recovered from an adult in good health. The nucleotides are TGTGCCTGGGATCCCGGACCGGCGGCGAGATCACCCCTCCACTTT. This codes for CAWDPGPAARSPLHF.